The entry that follows covers one TCR beta chain sequence. Its matching antigen is unknown. TCRdb re-derived calls from the RT-PCR reads in MiXCR, one entry per CDR3 protein. The sample carries around 580,000 distinct CDR3 sequences, 14% recorded once. This entry is derived from a study of response to subunit inactivated influenza vaccine. Study results and caveats: After each seasonal influenza vaccination, few new T cells are recruited, the authors suggested.

The input for sequencing was PBMCs from blood, taken 11 to 12 days after vaccination. This TCR came from a man aged 50 or older who received an inactivated influenza vaccine.

The CDR3 nucleotides are TGTGCCAGCAGCCAAGAAGCTAGCGGGGGGTACCAAGAGACCCAGTACTTC. Translated, it gives CASSQEASGGYQETQYF. The chain recombines TRBV4-2 with TRBJ2-5, with 11 bases identical to TRBD2. Germline CDR1 is LGHNA and CDR2 is YNFKEQ. The V gene end was trimmed by 0 bases and the J gene end by 0 bases; junction bases not matched to a gene: 3. The CDR3 has 17 residues.